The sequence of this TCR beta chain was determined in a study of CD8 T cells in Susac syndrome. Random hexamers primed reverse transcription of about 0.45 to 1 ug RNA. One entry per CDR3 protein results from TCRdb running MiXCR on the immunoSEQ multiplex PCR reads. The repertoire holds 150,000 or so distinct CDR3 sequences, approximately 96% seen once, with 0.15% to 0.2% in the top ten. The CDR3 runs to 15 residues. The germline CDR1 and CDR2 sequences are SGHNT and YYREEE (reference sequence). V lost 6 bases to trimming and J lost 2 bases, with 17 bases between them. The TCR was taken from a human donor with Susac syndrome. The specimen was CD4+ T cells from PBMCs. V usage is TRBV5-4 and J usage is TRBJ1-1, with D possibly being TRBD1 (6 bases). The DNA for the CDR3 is TGTGCCAGCACCGACGTGGGCAGGGGAAACACTGAAGCTTTCTTT. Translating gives CASTDVGRGNTEAFF. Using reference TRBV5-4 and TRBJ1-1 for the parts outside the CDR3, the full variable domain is ETGVTQSPTHLIKTRGQQVTLRCSSQSGHNTVSWYQQALGQGPQFIFQYYREEENGRGNFPPRFSGLQFPNYSSELNVNALELDDSALYLCASTDVGRGNTEAFFGQGTRLTVV.